Following are 9 T cell receptor beta chains from one sample sequenced in a study of cytomegalovirus exposure and HLA in healthy donors. The PCR was carried out with 60 Vbeta primers and 13 Jbeta primers. Sequenced by immunoSEQ multiplex PCR; TCRdb stores in-frame clones only, minus some. The sample has about 90,000 clones, around three quarters seen once. The sequenced material came from PBMCs. The receptor set was obtained from a man aged 30-40 years in good health and CMV-seronegative.

The genes are TRBV6-1 and TRBJ1-2, with D tentatively TRBD1 (6 bases). Germline V gene lookup returns CDR1 MNHNS and CDR2 SASEGT. Trimming left V 6 bases short and J 7 bases short, with 12 bases between. The CDR3 length is 12 residues. Here the CDR3 DNA reads TGTGCCAGCAGGGTTACAGGGACTGGCTACACCTTC. Translated: CASRVTGTGYTF.

The CDR3 region has the DNA TGTGCCAGCAGTGGGTTCCTAGCGTTCACAGATACGCAGTATTTT. Translated: CASSGFLAFTDTQYF. The chain recombines TRBV2 with TRBJ2-3; tentatively, D is TRBD2 (6 bases). In germline, CDR1 is SNHLY, CDR2 FYNNEI. The CDR3 spans 15 residues. Trimming removed 4 bases at V and 2 bases at J, with 13 bases between.

A word on this clone: The same CDR3 can be traced to other DNA sequences in this sample. V and J are TRBV11-2 and TRBJ1-3; no clear D gene. The CDR3 is 13 amino acids. Germline V gene data show CDR1 as SGHAT and CDR2 as FQNNGV. Trimming took off 1 base at V and 4 bases at J, with 5 bases between the two ends. Written as DNA, the CDR3 is TGTGCCAGCAGCTTAGCCGGGGGAAACACCATATATTTT. Its translation: CASSLAGGNTIYF.

This clone was counted between two and nine times. The CDR3 loop reads CASTRGASNEKLFF. CDR3 coding DNA: TGCGCCAGCACCCGGGGGGCTAGTAATGAAAAACTGTTTTTT. The V call is TRBV5-1, the J call TRBJ1-4; D may be TRBD1 (6 bases). V was shortened by 6 bases and J by 4 bases, with 13 bases between the two germline ends. The CDR3 totals 14 residues. Germline lookup yields CDR1 SGHRS and CDR2 YFSETQ.

This clone has a single count. The J gene is TRBJ2-5, the V gene TRBV27; 11 positions match TRBD2. Germline loops: CDR1 MNHEY, CDR2 SMNVEV (reference sequence). The CDR3 loop spans 15 amino acids. The V gene end was trimmed by 4 bases and the J gene end by 4 bases; junction bases not matched to a gene: 5. The CDR3 DNA sequence: TGTGCCAGCAGTTATAGCGGGGGGGAAGGAGAGACCCAGTACTTC. Residues: CASSYSGGEGETQYF.

The rearrangement joins TRBV7-9 to TRBJ2-7, with 11 nucleotides matching TRBD1. Germline V gene lookup returns CDR1 SEHNR and CDR2 FQNEAQ (reference sequence). With V trimmed by 3 bases and J by 3 bases, 4 bases remained unmatched. The CDR3 spans 15 residues. For the CDR3, the DNA is TGTGCCAGCAGCTTCCGGACAGGGGGCCTCTACGAGCAGTACTTC. This codes for CASSFRTGGLYEQYF.

The chain carries TRBV9 and TRBJ1-1; possibly TRBD1 for D (6 bases). Looked up from germline, CDR1 is SGDLS and CDR2 is YYNGEE. V lost 4 bases to trimming and J lost 3 bases, with 16 bases between them. The CDR3 length is 15 residues. The CDR3, as DNA: TGTGCCAGCAGCACTCCCCCCCCAGGGGACACTGAAGCTTTCTTT. Its protein product is CASSTPPPGDTEAFF.

The rearrangement joins TRBV7-9 to TRBJ1-1, with a weak D call TRBD1 (6 bases). Trimming removed 1 base at V and 0 bases at J, with 18 bases between. Germline CDR1 reads SEHNR; CDR2 reads FQNEAQ (reference sequence). The CDR3 has 18 residues. Here the CDR3 reads CASSLDYSRDMMNTEAFF. The CDR3 coding sequence is TGTGCCAGCAGCTTAGACTATTCCCGGGACATGATGAACACTGAAGCTTTCTTT.

The chain couples TRBV27 to TRBJ1-2, with 7 bases fitting TRBD1. The V and J ends lost 0 bases and 7 bases, in that order; junction bases with no gene match: 14. The germline V gene encodes CDR1 MNHEY and CDR2 SMNVEV (reference sequence). There are 17 residues in the CDR3. CDR3 in amino acids: CASSLSRTGALWGGYTF. The CDR3 coding sequence is TGTGCCAGCAGTTTATCCCGGACAGGCGCTTTGTGGGGTGGCTACACCTTC.